A selection of T cell receptor beta chains follows, all from one sample in a study of blood T cell repertoires in COVID-19. Sequencing used immunoSEQ multiplex PCR; TCRdb keeps in-frame clones, though not all of them. The profile shows about 240,000 clones, around 86% of them singletons. Source material: PBMCs or T cells enriched from blood (not recorded which). The origin of the receptors is a woman in her 40s with acute COVID-19. CDR3s leave out the opening cysteine and the closing phenylalanine or tryptophan.

CDR3	V	J
ASSPRWRESTDTQY	TRBV9	TRBJ2-3
ASRGSGPNEQF	TRBV3-1/TRBV3-2	TRBJ2-1
ASSLSQPNEQF	TRBV28	TRBJ2-1
ASSEEVGPNYGYT	TRBV6-1	TRBJ1-2
ASSTHRVFGYT	TRBV12-3/TRBV12-4	TRBJ1-2
ASGLGVLYEQY	TRBV12-5	TRBJ2-7
ASSQDRGRETQY	TRBV6-2/TRBV6-3	TRBJ2-5
ASSIQGFLETQY	TRBV7-9	TRBJ2-5
AWSRRAAGELF	TRBV30	TRBJ2-2
ASSIVSVTGRTGELF	TRBV19	TRBJ2-2
ATSRSGTLEQY	TRBV15	TRBJ2-7
ASSTNYNEQF	TRBV19	TRBJ2-1
ASSNTGLVETQY	TRBV27	TRBJ2-5
ASSYSRVGTEAF	TRBV6-9	TRBJ1-1
ASSLGWPSGANVLT	TRBV27	TRBJ2-6
ASSRSGGESKEQY	TRBV16	TRBJ2-7
ASSLGGGAYEQY	TRBV7-9	TRBJ2-7
ASSERQKNTEAF	TRBV2	TRBJ1-1
ASGSGDIAKNIQY	TRBV12-5	TRBJ2-4
ASSDSASRDTQY	TRBV9	TRBJ2-3
ASKKDSRSNYGYT	TRBV27	TRBJ1-2
ATSSGTKYPNNEQF	TRBV24-1	TRBJ2-1
ASSQVLAHTYEQY	TRBV4-1	TRBJ2-7
ASSVSGHEQF	TRBV2	TRBJ2-1
ASSPEGGNEQF	TRBV7-7	TRBJ2-1
ASSRTGTEGAAQF	TRBV11-3	TRBJ2-1
ASSQPPGVGHNEQF	TRBV14	TRBJ2-1
ATSRPGLGARGNEQF	TRBV15	TRBJ2-1
ASSHTTGYEQY	TRBV23-1	TRBJ2-7
ASKRTPTNTEAF	TRBV5-4	TRBJ1-1
ASSEQGQINYGYT	TRBV6-1	TRBJ1-2
ATSRDEVVADTQY	TRBV15	TRBJ2-3
ASSKGRANSYEQY	TRBV19	TRBJ2-7
AWSSQGKRNQPQH	TRBV30	TRBJ1-5
ATSVYGSNEQF	TRBV24-1	TRBJ2-1
ASSRSVDTEAF	TRBV2	TRBJ1-1
ASSVTGTSGYEQY	TRBV9	TRBJ2-7
ASRENNEQY	TRBV2	TRBJ2-7
ASSFDDRVLSPLH	TRBV19	TRBJ1-6
ALNPGGSTGELF	TRBV7-3	TRBJ2-2
ASSKELRGLRH	TRBV5-8	TRBJ1-5
SVAQGGGELF	TRBV29-1	TRBJ2-2
ASKREWQETQY	TRBV2	TRBJ2-5
ASSIDHGTGKGNEAF	TRBV19	TRBJ1-1
ASSEARESYEQY	TRBV2	TRBJ2-7
ASSTTGFNEKLF	TRBV5-6	TRBJ1-4
SASLRDTQY	TRBV20-1	TRBJ2-3
ASSLSRGNEQF	TRBV27	TRBJ2-1
ASSLRDRGYEKLF	TRBV5-1	TRBJ1-4
ASSPFSSSGGTTGELF	TRBV9	TRBJ2-2